The source of this T cell receptor (beta chain) is a study of T-cell reconstitution after alpha-beta-depleted transplantation in children. The junction had 9 bases not matched to a gene; V was cut back by 7 bases and J by 3 bases. From germline, CDR1 is SGHAT and CDR2 FQNNGV. The CDR3 contains 15 residues. Preparation of the TCRbeta library was carried out with unique molecular identifiers. TCRdb itself ran the PCR reads through MiXCR, one entry per CDR3 protein. The sample carries over 550,000 distinct CDR3 sequences, over 9.5% recorded once. This TCR was sampled from a human donor who donated a stem cell graft to a child with acute myeloid leukemia. The rearrangement joins TRBV11-2 to TRBJ2-1; 7 nucleotides line up with TRBD2. This specimen was PBMCs from the stem cell graft donor, taken from the stem cell graft. This chain's CDR3 is CASKAFSGYYNEQFF. The CDR3 bases are TGTGCCAGCAAGGCGTTTAGCGGGTACTACAATGAGCAGTTCTTC.